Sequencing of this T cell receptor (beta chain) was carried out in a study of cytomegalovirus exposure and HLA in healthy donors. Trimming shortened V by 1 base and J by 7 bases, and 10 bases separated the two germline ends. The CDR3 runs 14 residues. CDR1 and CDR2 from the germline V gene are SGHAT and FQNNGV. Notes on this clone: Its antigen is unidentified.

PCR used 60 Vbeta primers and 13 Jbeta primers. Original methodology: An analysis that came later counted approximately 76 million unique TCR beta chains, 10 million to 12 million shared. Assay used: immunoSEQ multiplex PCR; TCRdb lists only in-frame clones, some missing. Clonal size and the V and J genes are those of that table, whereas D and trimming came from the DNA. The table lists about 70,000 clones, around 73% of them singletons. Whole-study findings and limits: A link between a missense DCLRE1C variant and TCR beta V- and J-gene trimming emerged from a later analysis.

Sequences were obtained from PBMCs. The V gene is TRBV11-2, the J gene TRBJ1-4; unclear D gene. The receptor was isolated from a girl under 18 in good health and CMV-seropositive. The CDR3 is CASSLGGGPEKLFF. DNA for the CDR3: TGTGCCAGCAGCTTAGGTGGTGGGCCTGAAAAACTGTTTTTT.